These 11 T cell receptor beta chains share one sample of origin, sequenced in a study of blood T cell repertoires in COVID-19. Assay: immunoSEQ multiplex PCR; the TCRdb copy retains only in-frame clones and omits some. The table includes more than 200,000 clones, approximately 84% detected once. The sample was PBMCs or T cells enriched from blood (not recorded which). The receptors shown here come from a man in his 60s who had recovered from COVID-19.

The V and J genes are TRBV11-3 and TRBJ2-5; 8 bases align to TRBD1. V shed 5 bases, J shed 4 bases, and the junction held 9 bases outside the gene matches. The CDR3 consists of 15 residues. The germline V gene encodes CDR1 SGHNT and CDR2 YENEEA. CDR3 nucleotides: TGTGCCAGCAGCCCTAGGACAGGGCCTCGAGAGACCCAGTACTTC. Amino acids: CASSPRTGPRETQYF.

This clone was found once. This rearrangement joins TRBV19 to TRBJ2-5; 8 bases line up with TRBD2. Germline V gene data show CDR1 as LNHDA and CDR2 as SQIVND (reference sequence). This CDR3 has 17 amino acids. V was pared by 4 bases and J by 3 bases, with 13 bases of the junction left unmatched. CDR3 sequence (DNA): TGTGCCAGTAGTAGTAGGGGACTAGTTTTCGTAAAAGAGACCCAGTACTTC. The encoded protein is CASSSRGLVFVKETQYF.

CDR3 residues: CASSSRGAEQFF. As DNA, the CDR3 is TGTGCCAGCAGCTCACGGGGTGCTGAGCAGTTCTTC. The chain links TRBV7-9 to TRBJ2-1; D is perhaps TRBD2 (5 bases). The CDR3 is 12 amino acids. In germline, CDR1 is SEHNR, CDR2 FQNEAQ (reference sequence). Trimming shortened V by 4 bases and J by 9 bases, and 10 bases separated the two germline ends.

The chain recombines TRBV10-1 with TRBJ2-7, with 7 bases matching TRBD2. The germline CDR1 and CDR2 sequences are WNHNN and SYGVQD (reference sequence). V gave up 0 bases and J gave up 1 base; unmatched junction bases: 6. This CDR3 contains 16 residues. In DNA, the CDR3 is TGCGCCAGCAGTGAGTCCGGGGGGACCCGATCCTACGAGCAGTACTTC. Encoded protein: CASSESGGTRSYEQYF.

This chain uses TRBV7-2 with TRBJ1-4; TRBD1 might be the D (6 bases). This CDR3 has 14 amino acids. The germline V and J ends were trimmed by 4 bases and 11 bases, with 17 bases remaining between them. Looked up from germline, CDR1 is SGHTA and CDR2 is FQGNSA. The CDR3 is CASSSNPSGDKLFF. CDR3 in DNA: TGTGCCAGCAGCTCTAACCCTTCAGGGGACAAACTGTTTTTT.

The gene calls are TRBV5-1 and TRBJ2-7; 7 nucleotides agree with TRBD1. This CDR3 has 15 amino acids. The germline CDR1 and CDR2 sequences are SGHRS and YFSETQ. J was trimmed by 2 bases and V by 3 bases; bases with no gene match: 8. The CDR3 reads CASSSGQAAPYEQYF. CDR3 in DNA: TGCGCCAGCAGCTCTGGACAGGCCGCCCCCTACGAGCAGTACTTC.

The chain is built from TRBV4-2 and TRBJ1-6; perhaps TRBD1 as D (5 bases). The V end was cut by 0 bases, the J end by 10 bases, with 13 bases between. The length of the CDR3 is 15 residues. In germline, CDR1 is LGHNA, CDR2 YNFKEQ. The CDR3: CASSQDQGLESPLHF. In DNA form, the CDR3 reads TGTGCCAGCAGCCAAGATCAGGGTTTAGAGTCACCCCTCCACTTT.

The chain has TRBV4-1 and TRBJ1-4; D possibly corresponds to TRBD1 (5 bases). Trimming left V 0 bases short and J 8 bases short, with 13 bases between. The V gene's germline CDR1 is MGHRA and CDR2 YSYEKL. The length of the CDR3 is 15 residues. CDR3 protein: CASSQEGAGKEKLFF. The DNA for the CDR3 is TGCGCCAGCAGCCAAGAAGGGGCAGGGAAAGAAAAACTGTTTTTT.

This rearrangement joins TRBV4-3 to TRBJ2-1; TRBD2 might be the D (6 bases). The CDR3 has 13 residues. V gave up 1 base and J gave up 11 bases, with 12 bases separating them. The germline V gene has CDR1 LGHNA and CDR2 YSLEER. The CDR3 loop is CASSQGGINKQFF. CDR3 coding DNA: TGCGCCAGCAGCCAAGGCGGGATTAACAAGCAGTTCTTC.

The rearrangement uses TRBV12-3 or TRBV12-4 and TRBJ1-4; D might be TRBD1 (5 bases). Trimming removed 4 bases at V and 11 bases at J, with 8 bases between. The length of the CDR3 is 11 residues. The CDR3 loop reads CASSSKGKLFF. CDR3 DNA: TGTGCCAGCAGTTCGAAGGGGAAACTGTTTTTT.

There are a few counts of this clone. The CDR3 nucleotides are TGTGCCACCAGTGATAAGACAGGGCCCACAGATACGCAGTATTTT. Translation: CATSDKTGPTDTQYF. J is TRBJ2-3 and V is TRBV24-1, with 7 bases that match TRBD1. V lost 3 bases, J lost 2 bases, and 4 bases stayed unmatched. In germline, CDR1 is KGHDR, CDR2 SFDVKD. There are 15 residues in the CDR3.